This T cell receptor (beta chain) was retrieved from a study of shared clonotypes between healthy human individuals. In the study overall: Donors consisted of two women and three men between 18 and 49.

V gave up 0 bases and J gave up 3 bases, with 19 bases separating them. The CDR3 runs 17 residues. Germline V gene sequence: CDR1 SGHKS, CDR2 YYEKEE (reference sequence). TCRdb keeps only in-frame clones here, not all; method: immunoSEQ multiplex PCR. The sample has a few hundred thousand clones; under 80% are singletons. General study points: Investigators expected sequencing depth to affect clonotype sharing among donors. Memory subsets generally showed smaller estimated richness than naive subsets did.

For this clone: The antigen is unknown.

What was sequenced was memory CD4+ T cells sorted from blood. The subset is: CD45RA-negative fraction. This sequence originates from a man aged 30 to 39 in good health. V gene TRBV5-5 combines with J gene TRBJ2-7, with D uncertain. CDR3 bases: TGTGCCAGCAGCTTGGACTCCTACAAGGTCTCGATCTACGAGCAGTACTTC. This gives the protein CASSLDSYKVSIYEQYF.